This paragraph reports one T cell receptor beta chain. The data are from a study of tumor-infiltrating lymphocytes in oesophageal squamous cell carcinoma. The CDR3 loop spans 16 amino acids. Germline lookup yields CDR1 SGHVS and CDR2 FQNEAQ. The J segment lost 4 bases and the V segment lost 5 bases, leaving 14 bases of the junction unmatched. MiXCR, applied by TCRdb to the PCR reads, yields one record per CDR3 protein. The sample has 23,000 or so distinct CDR3 sequences, around two fifths seen once. Sequencing used esophageal tumor tissue. The TCR comes from a male donor with esophageal squamous cell carcinoma. The chain employs TRBV7-8 and TRBJ2-7; TRBD2 agrees at 7 bases. CDR3 region: CASSLLGTSVWYEQYF. The CDR3, as DNA: TGTGCCAGCAGCCTACTCGGCACTAGCGTGTGGTACGAGCAGTACTTC.